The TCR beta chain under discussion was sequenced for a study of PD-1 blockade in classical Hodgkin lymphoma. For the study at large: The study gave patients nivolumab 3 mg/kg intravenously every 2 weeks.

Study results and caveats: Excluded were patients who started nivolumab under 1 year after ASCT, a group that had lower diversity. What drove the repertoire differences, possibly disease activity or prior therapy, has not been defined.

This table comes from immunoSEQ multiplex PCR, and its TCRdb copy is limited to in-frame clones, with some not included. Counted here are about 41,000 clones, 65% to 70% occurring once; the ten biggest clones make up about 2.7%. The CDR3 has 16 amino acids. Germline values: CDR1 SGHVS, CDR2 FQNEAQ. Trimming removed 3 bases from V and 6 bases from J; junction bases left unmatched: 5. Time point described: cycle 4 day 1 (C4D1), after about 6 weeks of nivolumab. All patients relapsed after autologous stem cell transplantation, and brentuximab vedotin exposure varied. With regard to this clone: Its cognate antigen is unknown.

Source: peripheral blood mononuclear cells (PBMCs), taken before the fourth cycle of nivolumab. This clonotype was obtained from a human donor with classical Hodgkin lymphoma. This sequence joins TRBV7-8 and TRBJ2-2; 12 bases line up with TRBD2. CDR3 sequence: CASSFLTSGGPGELFF. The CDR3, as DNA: TGTGCCAGCAGCTTCCTGACTAGCGGGGGTCCCGGGGAGCTGTTTTTT.